A single T cell receptor beta chain is shown here with its context. Per the study methods: Amplification from reference gene primers served as the basis for estimated nucleated cell counts. TCRdb keeps only in-frame clones here, not all; method: immunoSEQ multiplex PCR. The V and J calls and clone size come from that table; D and trimming were worked out from the DNA. The sample has 200,000 to 250,000 clones; about three quarters are singletons. V gave up 4 bases and J gave up 0 bases; unmatched junction bases: 8. Germline V gene lookup returns CDR1 SGHRS and CDR2 YFSETQ. This CDR3 spans 18 amino acids. This entry belongs to a study of blood T cell repertoires in COVID-19. At the level of the study: The United States, Italy and Spain were the sources of the acute and convalescent COVID-19 samples. In each case, the material was cDNA or gDNA derived from T cells, B-cell-depleted T cells, or PBMCs.

Sequencing used peripheral blood. The TCR was taken from a woman in her seventies with acute or convalescent COVID-19. The J gene is TRBJ2-2, the V gene TRBV5-1, with 11 bases aligning to TRBD2. This CDR3 is CASSPSPGLAANTGELFF. For the CDR3, the DNA is TGCGCCAGCAGCCCATCTCCGGGACTAGCGGCGAACACCGGGGAGCTGTTTTTT. The entire variable domain, with the rest obtained from reference TRBV5-1 and TRBJ2-2, is as follows: KAGVTQTPRYLIKTRGQQVTLSCSPISGHRSVSWYQQTPGQGLQFLFEYFSETQRNKGNFPGRFSGRQFSNSRSEMNVSTLELGDSALYLCASSPSPGLAANTGELFFGEGSRLTVL.